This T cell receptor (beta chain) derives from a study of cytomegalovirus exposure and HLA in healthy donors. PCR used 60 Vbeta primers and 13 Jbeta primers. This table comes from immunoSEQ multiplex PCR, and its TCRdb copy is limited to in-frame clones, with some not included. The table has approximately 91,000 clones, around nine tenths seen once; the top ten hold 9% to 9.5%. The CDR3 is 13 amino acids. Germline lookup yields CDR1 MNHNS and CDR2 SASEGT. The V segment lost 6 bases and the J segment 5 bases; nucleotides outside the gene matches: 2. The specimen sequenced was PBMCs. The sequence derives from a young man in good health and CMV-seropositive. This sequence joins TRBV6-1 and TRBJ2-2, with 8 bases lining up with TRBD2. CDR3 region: CASRTGGTGELFF. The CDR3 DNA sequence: TGTGCCAGCAGGACGGGGGGGACCGGGGAGCTGTTTTTT.